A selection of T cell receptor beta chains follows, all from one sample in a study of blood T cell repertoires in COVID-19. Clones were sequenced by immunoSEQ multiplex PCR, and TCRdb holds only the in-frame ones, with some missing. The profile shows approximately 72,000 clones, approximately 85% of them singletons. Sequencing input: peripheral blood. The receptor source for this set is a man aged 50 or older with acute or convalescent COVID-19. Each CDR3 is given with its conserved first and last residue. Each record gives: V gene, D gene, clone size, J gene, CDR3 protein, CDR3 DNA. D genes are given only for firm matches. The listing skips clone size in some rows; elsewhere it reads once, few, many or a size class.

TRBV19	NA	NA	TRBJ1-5	CASSIGPQPQHF	TGTGCCAGTAGTATAGGGCCGCAGCCCCAGCATTTT
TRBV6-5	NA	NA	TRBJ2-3	CASSSYSTDTQYF	TGTGCCAGCAGCTCGTATAGCACAGATACGCAGTATTTT
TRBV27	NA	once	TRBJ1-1	CASSQYSLKGNTEAFF	TGTGCCAGCAGCCAATACAGTCTCAAAGGGAACACTGAAGCTTTCTTT
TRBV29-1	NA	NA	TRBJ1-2	CSVARGSYGYTF	TGCAGCGTTGCCCGGGGATCGTATGGCTACACCTTC
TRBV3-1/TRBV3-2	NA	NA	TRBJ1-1	CASSQGIQALNTEAFF	TGTGCCAGCAGCCAAGGAATACAGGCCCTGAACACTGAAGCTTTCTTT
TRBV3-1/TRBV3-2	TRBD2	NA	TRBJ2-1	CASSQGGTSYNEQFF	TGTGCCAGCAGCCAAGGTGGGACTAGCTACAATGAGCAGTTCTTC
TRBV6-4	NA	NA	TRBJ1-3	CASSDALYSGNTIYF	TGTGCCAGCAGTGACGCGCTTTACTCTGGAAACACCATATATTTT
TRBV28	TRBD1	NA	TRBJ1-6	CASSGWTGLGVSPLHF	TGTGCCAGCAGTGGGTGGACAGGGTTGGGCGTCTCACCCCTCCACTTT
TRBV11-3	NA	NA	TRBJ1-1	CASSLIPWACPEAFF	TGTGCCAGCAGCTTAATACCTTGGGCTTGTCCTGAAGCTTTCTTT
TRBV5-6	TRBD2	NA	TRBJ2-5	CASSFLSGGEETQYF	TGTGCCAGCAGCTTCTTAAGCGGGGGAGAGGAGACCCAGTACTTC
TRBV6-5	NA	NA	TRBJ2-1	CASPGDGSSYNEQFF	TGTGCCAGCCCGGGGGACGGGAGCTCCTACAATGAGCAGTTCTTC
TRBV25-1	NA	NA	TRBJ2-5	CASSGWAGQETQYF	TGTGCCAGCAGCGGATGGGCAGGCCAAGAGACCCAGTACTTC
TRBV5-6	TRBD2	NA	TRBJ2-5	CASSVRGGQETQYF	TGTGCCAGCAGCGTCCGCGGGGGTCAAGAGACCCAGTACTTC
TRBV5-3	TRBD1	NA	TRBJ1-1	CARSVPQGANTEAFF	TGTGCCAGAAGCGTTCCACAGGGGGCGAACACTGAAGCTTTCTTT
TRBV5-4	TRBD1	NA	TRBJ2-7	CASSWDRSYEQYF	TGTGCCAGCAGCTGGGACAGATCCTACGAGCAGTACTTC
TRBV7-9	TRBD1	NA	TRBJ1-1	CASREGTGMNTEAFF	TGTGCCAGCAGGGAAGGGACAGGGATGAACACTGAAGCTTTCTTT
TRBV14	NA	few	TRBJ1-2	CASSQDSGFANYGYTF	TGTGCCAGCAGCCAAGATTCGGGATTTGCTAACTATGGCTACACCTTC
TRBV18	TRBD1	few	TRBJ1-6	CASSRGTGDNSPLHF	TGTGCCAGCTCGCGCGGGACAGGGGATAATTCACCCCTCCACTTT
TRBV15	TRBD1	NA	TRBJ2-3	CATSRAGQGATDTQYF	TGTGCCACCAGCAGAGCGGGACAGGGGGCAACAGATACGCAGTATTTT
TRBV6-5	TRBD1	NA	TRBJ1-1	CASRKTGAGNTEAFF	TGTGCCAGCAGAAAGACAGGGGCGGGAAACACTGAAGCTTTCTTT
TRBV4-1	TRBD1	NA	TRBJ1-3	CASSQTTGIPGNTIYF	TGCGCCAGCAGCCAAACGACAGGGATACCTGGAAACACCATATATTTT
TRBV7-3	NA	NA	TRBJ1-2	CASSDARGGSYTF	TGTGCCAGCAGTGATGCCCGGGGGGGCAGCTACACCTTC
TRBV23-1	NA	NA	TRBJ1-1	CASSQYPRGLGYTEAFF	TGCGCCAGCAGTCAATACCCCAGGGGCCTGGGGTACACTGAAGCTTTCTTT
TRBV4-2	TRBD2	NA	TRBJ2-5	CASSQVRGDYQETQYF	TGTGCCAGCAGCCAAGTGCGGGGGGACTACCAAGAGACCCAGTACTTC
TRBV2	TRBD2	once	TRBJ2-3	CASSDVAGGPTDTQYF	TGTGCCAGCAGTGATGTGGCGGGGGGGCCCACAGATACGCAGTATTTT
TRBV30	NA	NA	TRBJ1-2	CAWSLGATYGYTF	TGTGCCTGGAGTCTGGGGGCGACCTATGGCTACACCTTC
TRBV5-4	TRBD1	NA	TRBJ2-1	CASRRDRGYNEQFF	TGTGCCAGCAGAAGGGACAGGGGATACAATGAGCAGTTCTTC
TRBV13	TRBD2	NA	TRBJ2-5	CASSPGGPPGKTQYF	TGTGCCAGCAGCCCGGGGGGACCCCCCGGGAAGACCCAGTACTTC
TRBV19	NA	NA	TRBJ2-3	CASSIEKTSTDTQYF	TGTGCCAGTAGTATCGAAAAAACTAGCACAGATACGCAGTATTTT
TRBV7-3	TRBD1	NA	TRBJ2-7	CASSLTGTGGGEQYF	TGTGCCAGCAGCCTTACCGGGACAGGGGGTGGGGAGCAGTACTTC
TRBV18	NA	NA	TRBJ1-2	CASSPGPAPYGYTF	TGTGCCAGCTCACCAGGGCCGGCCCCCTATGGCTACACCTTC
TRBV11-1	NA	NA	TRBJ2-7	CASSLSSSYEQYF	TGTGCCAGCAGCCTCTCGAGCTCCTACGAGCAGTACTTC
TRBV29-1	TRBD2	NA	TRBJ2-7	CSVASSGGSYEQYF	TGCAGCGTTGCGTCGAGCGGGGGTTCCTACGAGCAGTACTTC
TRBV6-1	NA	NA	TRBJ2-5	CASSELAQETQYF	TGTGCCAGCAGTGAGCTAGCGCAAGAGACCCAGTACTTC
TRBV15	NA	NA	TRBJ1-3	CATSKQISGNTIYF	TGTGCCACCAGCAAACAGATCTCTGGAAACACCATATATTTT
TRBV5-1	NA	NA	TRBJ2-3	CASSLLGYYTDTQYF	TGCGCCAGCAGCTTACTTGGTTACTACACAGATACGCAGTATTTT